This is a list of T cell receptor beta chains from one sample in a study of OX40 agonist ivuxolimab in advanced cancers. TCRdb's copy holds only in-frame clones and misses some; the assay was immunoSEQ multiplex PCR. The data contain about 83,000 clones, about 86% of them singletons. The input for sequencing was CD4+ or CD8+ T cells sorted from blood, taken in a trial of the OX40 agonist ivuxolimab. All receptors come from an adult with an advanced solid tumor such as melanoma, head and neck, liver or kidney cancer. CDR3s include the opening cysteine and the closing phenylalanine or tryptophan. D genes are given only for firm matches. Clone size appears in some rows only: once, few, many, or a class for an expanded clone.

V	D	J	size	DNA	CDR3
TRBV14	NA	TRBJ1-1	NA	TGTGCAACAGGGTCTTTTGGGGGATCTGAAGCTTTCTTT	CATGSFGGSEAFF
TRBV7-2	NA	TRBJ1-3	NA	TGTGCCAGCAGCTTAGTACGACTCCTCTCTGGAAACACCATATATTTT	CASSLVRLLSGNTIYF
TRBV4-2	NA	TRBJ1-1	NA	TGTGCCAGCAGCCCCACGCAGGGGTCGGTCACTGAAGCTTTCTTT	CASSPTQGSVTEAFF
TRBV5-1	TRBD2	TRBJ2-2	NA	TGCGCCAGCAGCTTCGGTAGCGGGGGCCTTTCGAACACCGGGGAGCTGTTTTTT	CASSFGSGGLSNTGELFF
TRBV19	NA	TRBJ1-4	NA	TGTGCCAGTAGTCTACGCGGGCTAGGAAATGAAAAACTGTTTTTT	CASSLRGLGNEKLFF
TRBV2	TRBD1	TRBJ2-7	NA	TGTGCCAGCAGCGCACAGGGGTACGAGCAGTACTTC	CASSAQGYEQYF
TRBV28	TRBD1	TRBJ1-3	NA	TGTGCCAGCAGTTTAAAAGGGACAGCTGGAAACACCATATATTTT	CASSLKGTAGNTIYF
TRBV15	TRBD1	TRBJ2-7	NA	TGTGCCACCAGCAGAGGGGGACAGGGGGTTAACGAGCAGTACTTC	CATSRGGQGVNEQYF
TRBV19	NA	TRBJ2-7	NA	TGTGCCAGTAGTATACTGGGACTGGAGCAGTACTTC	CASSILGLEQYF
TRBV27	NA	TRBJ2-5	NA	TGTGCCAGCAGGCAGGGTTATGAGACCCAGTACTTC	CASRQGYETQYF
TRBV5-4	NA	TRBJ1-2	NA	TGTGCCAGCAGCTTGGTGGGCGCCAACTATGGCTACACCTTC	CASSLVGANYGYTF
TRBV25-1	TRBD1	TRBJ2-1	NA	TGTGCCAGCAGTGGGTTTACAGGGGTCGAGCAGTTCTTC	CASSGFTGVEQFF
TRBV4-3	NA	TRBJ1-2	NA	TGCGCCAGCAGCCAAGCTCTTCTGGGGGCTGGCGGCTACACCTTC	CASSQALLGAGGYTF
TRBV15	TRBD1	TRBJ2-7	NA	TGTGCCACCAGCAGAAGGGACAGAGCCTACGAGCAGTACTTC	CATSRRDRAYEQYF
TRBV27	TRBD2	TRBJ2-1	NA	TGTGCCAGCAGTTTCTTAGCGGGAAGCTCCTACAATGAGCAGTTCTTC	CASSFLAGSSYNEQFF
TRBV5-1	TRBD2	TRBJ2-5	NA	TGCGCCAGCAGCTTGTTGCCCAGCGGGGTGGAGGAGACCCAGTACTTC	CASSLLPSGVEETQYF
TRBV9	NA	TRBJ2-6	once	TGTGCCAGCAGCGTAGGCCTTGAGGCTTTCAACGTCCTGACTTTC	CASSVGLEAFNVLTF
TRBV18	TRBD1	TRBJ2-1	NA	TGTGCCAGCTCCCTCCGGACAGGCTACAATGAGCAGTTCTTC	CASSLRTGYNEQFF
TRBV28	NA	TRBJ1-2	NA	TGTGCCAGCAGTTCCGCCCAGGACTATGGCTACACCTTC	CASSSAQDYGYTF
TRBV28	TRBD1	TRBJ2-7	NA	TGTGCCAGCAGTTTATGGGACAGGTCCTACGAGCAGTACTTC	CASSLWDRSYEQYF
TRBV9	TRBD2	TRBJ2-1	NA	TGTGCCAGCAGCGTAGGCGGGGGCTCCTACAATGAGCAGTTCTTC	CASSVGGGSYNEQFF
TRBV7-8	NA	TRBJ1-6	NA	TGTGCCAGCAGCTTTCATAATTCACCCCTCCACTTT	CASSFHNSPLHF
TRBV10-2	NA	TRBJ2-7	NA	TGCGCCAGCGAGACCGTAACCTACGAGCAGTACTTC	CASETVTYEQYF
TRBV6-1	NA	TRBJ1-1	NA	TGTGCCAGCAGTGGGGGACGAAGCACTGAAGCTTTCTTT	CASSGGRSTEAFF
TRBV30	NA	TRBJ1-6	NA	TGTGCCTGGAGTCTCCCGGGACAATTTAATTCACCCCTCCACTTT	CAWSLPGQFNSPLHF
TRBV7-2	TRBD1	TRBJ1-2	NA	TGTGCCAGCAGCTACCACAGGGGGAACTATGGCTACACCTTC	CASSYHRGNYGYTF
TRBV18	NA	TRBJ1-5	NA	TGTGCCAGCTCACCCCACGGGCCGGTCAATCAGCCCCAGCATTTT	CASSPHGPVNQPQHF
TRBV7-3	NA	TRBJ2-2	NA	TGTGCCAGCAGCCTCTTGATGAACACCGGGGAGCTGTTTTTT	CASSLLMNTGELFF
TRBV18	NA	TRBJ1-6	NA	TGTGCCAGCTCACCCAGAGATAATTCACCCCTCCACTTT	CASSPRDNSPLHF
TRBV5-4	NA	TRBJ2-3	NA	TGTGCCAGCAGCGCGAACACAGATACGCAGTATTTT	CASSANTDTQYF
TRBV5-5	TRBD1	TRBJ2-7	NA	TGTGCCAGCAGCCAGGGGGCCCCTATCTACGAGCAGTACTTC	CASSQGAPIYEQYF
TRBV9	TRBD1	TRBJ2-1	once	TGTGCCAGCAGCGTAGGTGTCCAGGGACAGGGGGCGCGGTGGTGGTCCTACAATGAGCAGTTCTTC	CASSVGVQGQGARWWSYNEQFF
TRBV5-1	NA	TRBJ1-2	few	TGCGCCAGCAGCTATAATCCGGGGTCCATGTGGGGCTACACCTTC	CASSYNPGSMWGYTF
TRBV4-2	NA	TRBJ1-3	NA	TGTGCCAGCAGGGAACAGCAAGGCTCTGGAAACACCATATATTTT	CASREQQGSGNTIYF
TRBV10-3	NA	TRBJ2-2	NA	TGTGCCACTCAATCGAACACCGGGGAGCTGTTTTTT	CATQSNTGELFF
TRBV29-1	NA	TRBJ1-1	NA	TGCAGCGGTACCACAGGGTTTGACACTGAAGCTTTCTTT	CSGTTGFDTEAFF
TRBV4-3	NA	TRBJ2-3	NA	TGCGCCAGCAGCCAGTATTACAGGGGCACAGATACGCAGTATTTT	CASSQYYRGTDTQYF
TRBV9	NA	TRBJ2-7	once	TGTGCCAGCAGCGGGGAGCCGGGACACTCCTACGAGCAGTACTTC	CASSGEPGHSYEQYF
TRBV21-1	NA	TRBJ2-3	NA	TGTGCCAGCAGCAAAGGAGGACTGTTCGCCACAGATACGCAGTATTTT	CASSKGGLFATDTQYF
TRBV28	NA	TRBJ1-2	NA	TGTGCCAGCAGTTATGGGCAGGGGGGCTACACCTTC	CASSYGQGGYTF
TRBV29-1	TRBD1	TRBJ2-7	NA	TGCAGCGTTCTCGGGGGACAGGGTGGGCGCGAGCAGTACTTC	CSVLGGQGGREQYF
TRBV6-1	NA	TRBJ1-5	NA	TGTGCCAGCAGTGTGGAAACAGGGAGTCAGCCCCAGCATTTT	CASSVETGSQPQHF
TRBV5-1	TRBD1	TRBJ2-2	NA	TGCGCCAGCAGCTGGGGGACAGGGGGACCCGGGGAGCTGTTTTTT	CASSWGTGGPGELFF
TRBV9	NA	TRBJ2-5	NA	TGTGCCAGCAGCGTAGGGCGCTCGGGAGAGACCCAGTACTTC	CASSVGRSGETQYF
TRBV18	TRBD1	TRBJ2-1	NA	TGTGCCAGCTCACCAGGAACAGGGGGCGAAAATGAGCAGTTCTTC	CASSPGTGGENEQFF
TRBV6-6	NA	TRBJ1-6	few	TGTGCCAGCAGTCCTTGGACTGGGCGTAATTCACCCCTCCACTTT	CASSPWTGRNSPLHF
TRBV5-8	NA	TRBJ1-3	few	TGTGCCAGCAGCTTGCAGGGATCCGGAAACACCATATATTTT	CASSLQGSGNTIYF